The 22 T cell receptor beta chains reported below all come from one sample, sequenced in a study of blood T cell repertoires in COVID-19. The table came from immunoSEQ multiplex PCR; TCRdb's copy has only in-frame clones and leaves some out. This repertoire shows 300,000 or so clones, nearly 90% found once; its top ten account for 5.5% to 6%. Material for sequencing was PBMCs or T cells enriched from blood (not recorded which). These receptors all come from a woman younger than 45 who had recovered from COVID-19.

CDR3 loop: CASSQTLKNTEAFF. The CDR3 region has the DNA TGCGCCAGCAGCCAAACATTAAAGAACACTGAAGCTTTCTTT. J is TRBJ1-1 and V is TRBV4-1; D call uncertain. The V gene's germline CDR1 is MGHRA and CDR2 YSYEKL. V lost 2 bases to trimming and J lost 1 base, with 8 bases between them. The CDR3 has 14 residues.

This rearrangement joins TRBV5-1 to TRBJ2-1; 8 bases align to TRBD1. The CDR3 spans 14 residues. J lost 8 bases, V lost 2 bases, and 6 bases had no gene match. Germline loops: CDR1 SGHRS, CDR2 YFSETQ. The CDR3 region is CASSFGQGSDEQFF. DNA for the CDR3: TGCGCCAGCAGCTTCGGACAGGGAAGTGATGAGCAGTTCTTC.

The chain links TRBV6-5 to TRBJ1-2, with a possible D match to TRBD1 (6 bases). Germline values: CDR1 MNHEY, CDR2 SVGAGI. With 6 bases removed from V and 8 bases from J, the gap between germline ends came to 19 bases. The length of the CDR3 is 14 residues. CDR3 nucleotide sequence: TGTGCCAGCAGCATCTCCGCGGGGGGCGTCGGCTACACCTTC. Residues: CASSISAGGVGYTF.

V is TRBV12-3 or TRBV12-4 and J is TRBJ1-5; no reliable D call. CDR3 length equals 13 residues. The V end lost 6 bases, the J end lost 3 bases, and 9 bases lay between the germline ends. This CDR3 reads CASSPSLNQPQHF. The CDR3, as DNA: TGTGCCAGCAGCCCTTCCCTCAATCAGCCCCAGCATTTT.

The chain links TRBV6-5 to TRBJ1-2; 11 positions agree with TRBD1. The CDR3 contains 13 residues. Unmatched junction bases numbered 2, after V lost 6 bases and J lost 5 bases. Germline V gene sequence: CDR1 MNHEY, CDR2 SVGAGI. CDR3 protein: CASRDRGPYGYTF. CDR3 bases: TGTGCCAGCAGGGACAGGGGGCCTTATGGCTACACCTTC.

In nucleotides, the CDR3 is TGTGCCAGCAGTGGGGTACAGGGCACTGAAGCTTTCTTT. Protein sequence: CASSGVQGTEAFF. V gene TRBV25-1 combines with J gene TRBJ1-1, with TRBD1 as a possible D gene (6 bases). The CDR3 runs 13 residues. Germline-derived CDR1 and CDR2 are MGHDK and SYGVNS. V lost 4 bases, J lost 4 bases, and 10 bases lay in between.

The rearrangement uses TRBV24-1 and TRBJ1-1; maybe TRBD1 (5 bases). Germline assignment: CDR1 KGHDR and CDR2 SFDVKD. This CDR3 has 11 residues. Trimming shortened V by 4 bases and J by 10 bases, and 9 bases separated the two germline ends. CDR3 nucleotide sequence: TGTGCCACCAGTGAGGGGGGGATAGCTTTCTTT. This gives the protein CATSEGGIAFF.

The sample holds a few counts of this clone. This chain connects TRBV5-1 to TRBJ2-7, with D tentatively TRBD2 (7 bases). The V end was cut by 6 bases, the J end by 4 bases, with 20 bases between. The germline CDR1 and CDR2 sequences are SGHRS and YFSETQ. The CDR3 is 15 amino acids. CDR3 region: CASTREGGAPYEQYF. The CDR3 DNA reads TGCGCCAGCACCCGTGAGGGGGGGGCCCCATACGAGCAGTACTTC.

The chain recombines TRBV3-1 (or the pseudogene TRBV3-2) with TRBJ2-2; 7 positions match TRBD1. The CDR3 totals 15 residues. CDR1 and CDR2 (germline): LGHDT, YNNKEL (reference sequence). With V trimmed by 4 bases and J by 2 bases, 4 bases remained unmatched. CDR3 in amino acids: CASSRWDSNTGELFF. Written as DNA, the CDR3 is TGTGCCAGCAGCCGCTGGGACAGTAACACCGGGGAGCTGTTTTTT.

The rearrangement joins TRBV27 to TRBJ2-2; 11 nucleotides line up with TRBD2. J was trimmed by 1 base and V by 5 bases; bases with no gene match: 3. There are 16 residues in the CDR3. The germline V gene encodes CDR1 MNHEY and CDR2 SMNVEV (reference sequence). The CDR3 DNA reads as TGTGCCAGCAGTCCCGGACTAGCGGGGAACACCGGGGAGCTGTTTTTT. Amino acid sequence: CASSPGLAGNTGELFF.

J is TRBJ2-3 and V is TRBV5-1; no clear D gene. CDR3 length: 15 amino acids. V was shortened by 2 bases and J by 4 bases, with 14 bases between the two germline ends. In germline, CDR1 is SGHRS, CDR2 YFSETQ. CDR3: CASSFDSGSPDTQYF. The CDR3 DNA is TGCGCCAGCAGCTTTGACTCCGGAAGTCCAGATACGCAGTATTTT. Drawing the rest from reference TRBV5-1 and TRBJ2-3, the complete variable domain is KAGVTQTPRYLIKTRGQQVTLSCSPISGHRSVSWYQQTPGQGLQFLFEYFSETQRNKGNFPGRFSGRQFSNSRSEMNVSTLELGDSALYLCASSFDSGSPDTQYFGPGTRLTVL.

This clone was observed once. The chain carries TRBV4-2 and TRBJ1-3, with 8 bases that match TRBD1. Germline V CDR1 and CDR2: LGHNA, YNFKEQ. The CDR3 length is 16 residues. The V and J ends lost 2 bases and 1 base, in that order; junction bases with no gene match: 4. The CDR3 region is CASSQPGQESGNTIYF. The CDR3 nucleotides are TGTGCCAGCAGCCAACCGGGACAGGAATCTGGAAACACCATATATTTT.

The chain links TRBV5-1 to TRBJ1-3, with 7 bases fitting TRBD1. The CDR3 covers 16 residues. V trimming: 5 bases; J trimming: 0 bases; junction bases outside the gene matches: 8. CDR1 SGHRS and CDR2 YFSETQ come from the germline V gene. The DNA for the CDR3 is TGCGCCAGCAGTTCGACAGGGCCCGGCTCTGGAAACACCATATATTTT. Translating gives CASSSTGPGSGNTIYF.

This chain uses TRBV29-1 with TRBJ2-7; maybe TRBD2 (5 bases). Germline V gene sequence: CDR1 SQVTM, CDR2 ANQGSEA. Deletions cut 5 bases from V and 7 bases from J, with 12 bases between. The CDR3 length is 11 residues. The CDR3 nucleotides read TGCAGCGTTCCTGGGGAGCCAGAGCAGTACTTC. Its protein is CSVPGEPEQYF.

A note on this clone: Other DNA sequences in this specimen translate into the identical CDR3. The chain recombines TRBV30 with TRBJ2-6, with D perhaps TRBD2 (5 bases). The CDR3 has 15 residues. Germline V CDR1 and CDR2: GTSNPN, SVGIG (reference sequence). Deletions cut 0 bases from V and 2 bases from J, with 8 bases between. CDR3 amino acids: CAWSVAGTGANVLTF. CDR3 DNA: TGTGCCTGGAGTGTAGCCGGGACTGGGGCCAACGTCCTGACTTTC.

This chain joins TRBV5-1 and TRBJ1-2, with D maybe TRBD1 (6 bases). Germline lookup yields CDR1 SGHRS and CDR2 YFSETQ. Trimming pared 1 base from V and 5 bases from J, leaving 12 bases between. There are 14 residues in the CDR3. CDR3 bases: TGCGCCAGCAGCTTGAGTTCCCAGGGGTATGGCTACACCTTC. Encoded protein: CASSLSSQGYGYTF.

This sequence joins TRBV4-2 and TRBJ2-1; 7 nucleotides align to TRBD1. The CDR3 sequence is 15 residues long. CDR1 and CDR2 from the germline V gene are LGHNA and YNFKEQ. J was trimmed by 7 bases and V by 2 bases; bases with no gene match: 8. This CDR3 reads CASSQQGTDKNEQFF. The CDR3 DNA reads TGTGCCAGCAGCCAACAGGGGACAGATAAGAATGAGCAGTTCTTC.

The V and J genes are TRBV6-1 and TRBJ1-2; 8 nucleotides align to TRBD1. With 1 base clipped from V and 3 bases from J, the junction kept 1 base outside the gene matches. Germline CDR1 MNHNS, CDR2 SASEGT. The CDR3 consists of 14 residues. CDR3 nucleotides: TGTGCCAGCAGTGAAGGGACAGGGTACTATGGCTACACCTTC. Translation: CASSEGTGYYGYTF.

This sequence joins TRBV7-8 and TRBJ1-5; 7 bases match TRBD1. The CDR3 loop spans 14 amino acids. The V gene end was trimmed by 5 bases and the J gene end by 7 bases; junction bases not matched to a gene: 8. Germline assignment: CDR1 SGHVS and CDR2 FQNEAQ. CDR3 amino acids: CASSNRGVGQPQHF. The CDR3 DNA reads TGTGCCAGCAGCAACAGGGGTGTAGGGCAGCCCCAGCATTTT.

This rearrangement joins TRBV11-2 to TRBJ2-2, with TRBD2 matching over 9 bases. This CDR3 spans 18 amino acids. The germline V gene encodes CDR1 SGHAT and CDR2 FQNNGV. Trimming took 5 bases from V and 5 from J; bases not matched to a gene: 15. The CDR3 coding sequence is TGTGCCAGCAGCCAACCGGCGGGACTAGCAATGCCGACCGGGGAGCTGTTTTTT. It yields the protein CASSQPAGLAMPTGELFF.

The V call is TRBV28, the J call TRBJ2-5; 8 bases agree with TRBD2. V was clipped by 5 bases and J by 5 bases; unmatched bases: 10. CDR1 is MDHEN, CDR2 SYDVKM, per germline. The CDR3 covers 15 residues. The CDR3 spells CASSLPGGPEETQYF. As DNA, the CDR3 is TGTGCCAGCAGTCTCCCGGGGGGGCCTGAGGAGACCCAGTACTTC. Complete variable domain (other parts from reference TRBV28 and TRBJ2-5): DVKVTQSSRYLVKRTGEKVFLECVQDMDHENMFWYRQDPGLGLRLIYFSYDVKMKEKGDIPEGYSVSREKKERFSLILESASTNQTSMYLCASSLPGGPEETQYFGPGTRLLVL.

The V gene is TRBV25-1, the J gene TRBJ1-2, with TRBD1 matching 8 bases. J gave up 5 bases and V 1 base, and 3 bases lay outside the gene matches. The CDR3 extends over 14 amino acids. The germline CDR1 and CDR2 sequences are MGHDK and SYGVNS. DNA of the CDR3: TGTGCCAGCAGTGAATCCCGGACAGGGTATGGCTACACCTTC. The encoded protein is CASSESRTGYGYTF.